The text below deals with one T cell receptor beta chain. What it binds is unknown. This table comes from immunoSEQ multiplex PCR, and its TCRdb copy is limited to in-frame clones, with some not included. Of 35,000 or so clones listed, approximately 82% are singletons. This record belongs to a study of PD-1 blockade in classical Hodgkin lymphoma. The overall study: The study gave patients nivolumab 3 mg/kg intravenously every 2 weeks. The study's findings and limits: It was reported that newly diagnosed patients had less baseline TCR diversity than healthy donors. The study found complete responders had baseline diversity similar to newly diagnosed patients.

All trial patients relapsed after autologous stem cell transplantation. The V and J ends lost 5 bases and 2 bases, in that order; junction bases with no gene match: 1. The CDR3 extends over 13 amino acids. Looked up from germline, CDR1 is SGDLS and CDR2 is YYNGEE. The starting material was peripheral blood mononuclear cells (PBMCs), obtained before the second cycle of nivolumab. The clonotype originates from a human donor with classical Hodgkin lymphoma. The genes are TRBV9 and TRBJ2-3; 8 bases agree with TRBD1. The CDR3 here is CASRDRDTDTQYF. The DNA for the CDR3 is TGTGCCAGCAGGGACAGGGACACAGATACGCAGTATTTT.